Described below is a single T cell receptor beta chain sequence and its context. What it binds is not known. The record originates from a study of cytomegalovirus exposure and HLA in healthy donors. Broader study findings: In a later analysis, V- and J-gene trimming of beta chains associated with a DCLRE1C missense variant, replicated independently.

It was with 60 Vbeta and 13 Jbeta primers that the PCR ran. Source study methods: About 11 million of 65 million to 95 million unique TCR beta chains were shared, per a later count. Sequenced by immunoSEQ multiplex PCR; TCRdb stores in-frame clones only, minus some. Clonal size and the V and J genes are those of that table, whereas D and trimming came from the DNA. Found here are approximately 52,000 clones, approximately 71% of them singletons; the top ten hold about 32%. The CDR3 extends over 17 amino acids. CDR1 is LNHNV and CDR2 is YYDKDF in the germline V gene (reference sequence). With V trimmed by 0 bases and J by 2 bases, 6 bases remained unmatched.

The sequence was collected from a man aged 40-49 years in good health and CMV-seropositive. The V call is TRBV15, the J call TRBJ2-3; 9 bases are shared with TRBD2. Sequences were obtained from PBMCs. CDR3 sequence: CATSRDLGGGDTDTQYF. For the CDR3, the DNA is TGTGCCACCAGCAGAGATCTCGGCGGGGGGGACACAGATACGCAGTATTTT.